Listed here are 14 T cell receptor beta chains from one sample, sequenced in a study of long-term antiretroviral therapy in people with HIV. The libraries were made with immunoSEQ v3.0 at survey level. The method was immunoSEQ multiplex PCR; TCRdb's version includes in-frame clones alone and lacks a portion of them. Among about 25,000 clones listed, around 87% were seen once. Specimen: unsorted PBMCs, collected 1.9 years after starting antiretroviral therapy. Receptors were obtained from a woman in her thirties with HIV.

This chain joins TRBV5-6 and TRBJ2-7, with no clear D. The CDR3 runs 13 residues. With 2 bases removed from V and 0 bases from J, the gap between germline ends came to 6 bases. CDR1 and CDR2 (germline): SGHDT, YYEEEE. CDR3 residues: CASSFLSSYEQYV. CDR3 nucleotide sequence: TGTGCCAGCAGCTTCCTGAGCTCCTACGAGCAGTACGTC.

The V and J genes are TRBV6-4 and TRBJ2-3; tentatively, D is TRBD2 (6 bases). V shed 4 bases and J shed 4 bases, with 18 bases lying between them. The germline CDR1 and CDR2 sequences are MRHNA and SNTAGT. The CDR3 has 16 amino acids. The CDR3 loop reads CASSAEPGLRADTQYF. CDR3 nucleotides: TGTGCCAGCAGTGCGGAACCGGGACTTAGGGCAGATACGCAGTATTTT.

V gene TRBV19 combines with J gene TRBJ2-7; 9 nucleotides line up with TRBD1. Germline V gene data show CDR1 as LNHDA and CDR2 as SQIVND (reference sequence). V gave up 5 bases and J gave up 4 bases; unmatched junction bases: 6. This CDR3 has 14 amino acids. This CDR3 is CASSPGTGTYEQYF. CDR3 coding DNA: TGTGCCAGTAGTCCCGGGACAGGGACTTACGAGCAGTACTTC.

This sequence joins TRBV9 and TRBJ1-2; D perhaps matches TRBD1 (5 bases). CDR1 and CDR2 from the germline V gene are SGDLS and YYNGEE. V was shortened by 3 bases and J by 3 bases, with 18 bases between the two germline ends. The CDR3 consists of 16 residues. CDR3 coding DNA: TGTGCCAGCAGCGCCCCGGGGGGTTTTATGGACTATGGCTACACCTTC. This gives the protein CASSAPGGFMDYGYTF. Full variable domain (remainder filled in from reference TRBV9 and TRBJ1-2): DSGVTQTPKHLITATGQRVTLRCSPRSGDLSVYWYQQSLDQGLQFLIQYYNGEERAKGNILERFSAQQFPDLHSELNLSSLELGDSALYFCASSAPGGFMDYGYTFGSGTRLTVV.

The J gene is TRBJ2-7, the V gene TRBV27; D is perhaps TRBD1 or TRBD2 (6 bases each). Per germline, CDR1 MNHEY and CDR2 SMNVEV (reference sequence). V lost 5 bases, J lost 3 bases, and 14 bases lay in between. There are 14 residues in the CDR3. The DNA of the CDR3 is TGTGCCAGCAGTCCACGGGGGCTAAACTACGAGCAGTACGTC. As protein: CASSPRGLNYEQYV.

The chain carries TRBV6-1 and TRBJ2-5; possibly TRBD2 for D (6 bases). The CDR3 has 14 amino acids. CDR1 and CDR2 (germline): MNHNS, SASEGT. Trimming cost V 4 bases and J 5 bases, with 14 bases left between them. The CDR3 region has the DNA TGTGCCAGCAGTGCGGACCTAAGCGGGGAGACCCAGTACTTC. Encoded protein: CASSADLSGETQYF.

The chain recombines TRBV19 with TRBJ1-5, with D possibly matching TRBD1 (5 bases). Trimming took 5 bases from V and 11 from J, leaving 22 bases between them. Germline CDR1 reads LNHDA; CDR2 reads SQIVND (reference sequence). This CDR3 is 15 amino acids long. The CDR3 is CASSFLDSRPVAQHF. The CDR3 DNA sequence: TGTGCCAGTAGTTTCCTAGACAGCCGGCCGGTCGCCCAGCATTTT.

In nucleotides, the CDR3 is TGTGCCTGGAGACCTGCACAGGGGATGGTCACTGAAGCTTTCTTT. Translation: CAWRPAQGMVTEAFF. This chain joins TRBV30 and TRBJ1-1; TRBD1 matches 7 bases. The CDR3 totals 15 residues. Per the germline V gene, CDR1 is GTSNPN and CDR2 is SVGIG (reference sequence). Trimming took 3 bases from V and 4 from J; bases not matched to a gene: 11.

In regard to this clone: This CDR3 is also generated by other DNA sequences in the sample. The chain combines TRBV27 with TRBJ1-5; 8 bases line up with TRBD1. CDR1 is MNHEY, CDR2 SMNVEV, per germline (reference sequence). V shed 3 bases, J shed 6 bases, and the junction held 7 bases outside the gene matches. The CDR3 has 15 residues. As DNA, the CDR3 is TGTGCCAGCAGTTTCCTCGGACAGGGTAGTCAGCCCCAGCATTTT. It specifies CASSFLGQGSQPQHF.

The rearrangement links TRBV4-1 to TRBJ2-1; 7 bases match TRBD1. V gave up 4 bases and J gave up 6 bases; unmatched junction bases: 9. The germline gives CDR1 MGHRA, CDR2 YSYEKL. The CDR3 totals 15 residues. CDR3 in amino acids: CASSPISGQANEQFF. The CDR3 DNA is TGCGCCAGCAGCCCTATTTCAGGACAGGCCAATGAGCAGTTCTTC.

Only a few counts were recorded for this clone. Mismatch with germline at one junction end may stem from a read error. This chain connects TRBV30 to TRBJ1-4; 9 nucleotides line up with TRBD1. The germline V gene has CDR1 GTSNPN and CDR2 SVGIG (reference sequence). The CDR3 totals 12 residues. Written as DNA, the CDR3 is TGTGCCTGGAGTGTTGGGGACAGGGAACAAGTTTTT. This sequence encodes CAWSVGDREQVF.

The rearrangement uses TRBV13 and TRBJ2-3; the match to TRBD1 covers 7 bases. CDR3 length: 15 amino acids. V lost 1 base and J lost 2; bases outside the gene matches: 3. CDR1 is PRHDT and CDR2 is FYEKMQ in the germline V gene (reference sequence). The CDR3 reads CASSLVGTATDTQYF. In DNA form, the CDR3 reads TGTGCCAGCAGCTTAGTGGGGACAGCCACAGATACGCAGTATTTT. Based on the CDR3 plus reference TRBV13 and TRBJ2-3, the full variable domain is AAGVIQSPRHLIKEKRETATLKCYPIPRHDTVYWYQQGPGQDPQFLISFYEKMQSDKGSIPDRFSAQQFSDYHSELNMSSLELGDSALYFCASSLVGTATDTQYFGPGTRLTVL.

This clone was seen a single time. The V gene is TRBV27, the J gene TRBJ2-2; 10 bases align to TRBD2. After removal of 4 bases from V and 5 bases from J, the junction contained 13 bases not matched to a gene. This CDR3 spans 18 amino acids. The germline CDR1 and CDR2 sequences are MNHEY and SMNVEV (reference sequence). CDR3 coding DNA: TGTGCCAGCAGTTCCCTCGGGAGCGGGGGGGCCATTACCGGGGAGCTGTTTTTT. This sequence encodes CASSSLGSGGAITGELFF.

V gene TRBV5-1 combines with J gene TRBJ2-6; 7 nucleotides agree with TRBD1. V was clipped by 4 bases and J by 2 bases; unmatched bases: 6. This CDR3 spans 16 amino acids. Germline loops: CDR1 SGHRS, CDR2 YFSETQ. DNA of the CDR3: TGCGCCAGCAGCACAACAGGGGCGGCTGGGGCCAACGTCCTGACTTTC. It translates to CASSTTGAAGANVLTF.